This T cell receptor (beta chain) emerged from a study of blood T cells in healthy people across ages (dated by TCRdb to 2015 to 2017). Concerning the study at large: In model experiments, template switching captured about one uniquely barcoded TCR beta cDNA molecule for every two T cells. Age-related changes in TCR beta repertoire diversity were measured in the study by deep sequencing normalized with unique cDNA molecular identifiers. The donors were split into four age groups: young (average about 15 years), middle-aged (39), aged (62) and long-lived (roughly 88). Using the same blood draw, the study looked at two additional independent replicas of 1 million unique cDNA reads for two donors, one aged 18 to 30 and the other aged 80 or older.

Systemically healthy Caucasian individuals from Russia, 35 to 50 in total and aged about 6 to 100 years, were included as donors. Ten milliliters of peripheral blood were drawn from each donor into EDTA-treated Vacutainer tubes. PBMCs were isolated by Ficoll-Paque density-gradient centrifugation, with at least 6 million obtained per sample. Total RNA was extracted from PBMCs with Trizol reagent, with at least 5.5 micrograms obtained per sample. The percentages of naive CD45RAhigh/CD27high T cells were determined by flow cytometry on a PBMC aliquot from every donor. From a lookup of the germline V gene (reference sequence), CDR1 and CDR2 are LGHDT and YNNKEL. The CDR3 spans 24 residues, from the cysteine through the phenylalanine. Only the CDR3 part of the read is kept: 72 bases, read in frame from the first base. V sheds 4 bases and J sheds 3 bases, leaving 39 bases between their ends. Receptor libraries were prepared by 5' RACE. These reads were obtained on an Illumina HiSeq 2500. A second roughly 6 to 11 cycle PCR used a sample-barcoded 5' primer and a J-beta primer mix. A unique molecular identifier was introduced onto each TCR beta cDNA molecule by a template-switch 5' adaptor carrying 12 random nucleotides. At least 2.5 million CDR3-containing paired-end reads were obtained from each sample. The Mint cDNA synthesis kit, primed by a TRBC-specific oligonucleotide, was used to synthesize first-strand cDNA from all RNA. All cDNA was treated with uracil-DNA glycosylase and then went through a first 18-cycle PCR with the universal primers M1SS and BC2_uni_R. The source study handled its data this way. For normalization, 1 million high-quality reads were randomly selected from each sample, with every read carrying a distinct molecular identifier. Reads sharing molecular identifiers were discarded rather than binned into consensus sequences. CDR3 identification, clonotype clustering and error correction used MiTCR with a Q25 quality threshold and the strictest error-elimination algorithm. A nonparametric unseen species model with Euler transformation was used to estimate a lower bound on total TCR beta diversity. TCRdb reprocessed the public reads (quality trimming at Q25 with fastp, clone calling with MiXCR) and kept in-frame beta chains. Rows matching on CDR3 protein sequence are summarized as one entry with the most common DNA and genes. It is TCRdb's table, rather than the study itself, that gives the V and J calls and clone size. The sample yields some 1,000,000 distinct CDR3 sequences; approximately 26% were counted once. The ten largest clones take up about 0.69% of the sample.

Study-wide conclusions, independent of this receptor: Observed TCR beta diversity per million T cells fell roughly linearly with age, and a significant reduction was already apparent by age around 40. The long-lived group showed more naive CD4+ T cells, fewer expanded clones and increased TCR diversity than the aged group, suggesting age selection. The percentage of naive T cells measured by flow cytometry correlated strongly with observed TCR beta diversity. Bulk unsorted PBMC profiling prevented conclusive comparison of naive and antigen-experienced compartments. Total diversity estimates from one million sequenced T cells were considered lower bounds and underestimates. The CMV infection status of donors was not known, potentially confounding age-related changes in expanded clonotypes.

The table lists this clonotype with a few counts. The antigen it recognizes is unknown. It has no much larger one-base neighbor in the sample; base qualities were not kept. The same sample was also studied in work on T cells of mothers and their children. Looking at the second paper: Nine systemically healthy Caucasian individuals served as donors, namely three mothers together with their six children. cDNA synthesis consumed the entire amount of extracted RNA, loaded at 1.5 ug RNA in each 15 ul reaction. In the second PCR, sample barcodes and 2-4 random nucleotides were introduced via the M1S primer. Over 10 million TCR beta CDR3 reads came from each mother, compared with some 3 million reads from each child. In both related and unrelated pairs, thymic selection shapes the output of TCR recombination in a similar way, with inherited differences having only a minor effect. Related mother-child pairs always showed normalized repertoire overlap that was slightly higher than in unrelated mother-child pairs, though the difference was never significant. Persistent microchimeric T cell clones were not detected, at a sensitivity of 85 to 100 clones per million clonotypes. To look for features that set related mother-child pairs apart from unrelated individuals, the researchers ran deep NGS to compare the TCR beta repertoires of mothers and children. The mean age was about 37 +/- 4 years for the mothers and roughly 11 +/- 4 years for the children. After adapter ligation with NEBNext reagents, the libraries were sequenced on Illumina HiSeq 2000 with 100+100 nt paired-end reads. To prevent cross-contamination, the mother and child libraries were prepared one month apart and sequenced in separate runs. For each donor, between roughly 500,000 and 2,200,000 distinct TCR beta clonotypes were identified. Naive TCR beta clonotypes were estimated from low-frequency clonotypes matched to each donor's FACS-determined naive share, without sorting.

The receptor was derived from a girl aged 2-15 years in good health. Sample: blood. Recombination linked TRBV3-1 to TRBJ2-2; the D segment cannot be called with confidence. The base sequence is TGTGCCAGCAGCCCAGGCTCGATGACCTCGGATATGGTCCCCCCGGCAGTCGACACCGGGGAGCTGTTTTTT. Protein translation: CASSPGSMTSDMVPPAVDTGELFF.